This T cell receptor (beta chain) was recorded in a study of blood T cell repertoires in COVID-19. Looking at the study overall: Acute-phase and convalescent COVID-19 samples originated in the United States, Italy and Spain. From T cells, B-cell-depleted T cells, or PBMCs came the material, which was cDNA or gDNA.

The CDR3 consists of 16 residues. Germline loops: CDR1 SNHLY, CDR2 FYNNEI. V lost 8 bases, J lost 3 bases, and 12 bases stayed unmatched. Original processing methods: Using reference gene primer amplification, nucleated cell counts were estimated. Method: immunoSEQ multiplex PCR; TCRdb's copy keeps in-frame clones and lacks some. For V, J and clone size, that table is used; D and trimming come from the DNA. The sample yields approximately 170,000 clones, about four fifths seen once. This clone was seen a handful of times. This rearrangement joins TRBV2 to TRBJ2-1; 8 bases are a match to TRBD2. This TCR was recovered from a man between 70 and 80 years old who had recovered from COVID-19. The sample consisted of peripheral blood. This CDR3 reads CASLHLLGTSYNEQFF. The CDR3 DNA is TGTGCCAGCTTACACCTGCTCGGGACTAGCTACAATGAGCAGTTCTTC.